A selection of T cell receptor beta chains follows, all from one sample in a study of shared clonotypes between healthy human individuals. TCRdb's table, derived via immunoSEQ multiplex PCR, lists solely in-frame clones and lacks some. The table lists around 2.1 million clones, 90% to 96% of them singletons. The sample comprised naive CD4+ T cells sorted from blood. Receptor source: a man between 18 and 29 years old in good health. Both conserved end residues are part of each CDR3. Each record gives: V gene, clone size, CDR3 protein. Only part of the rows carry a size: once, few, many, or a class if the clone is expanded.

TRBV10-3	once	CAISESGTSENTGELFF
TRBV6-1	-	CASSGASTGEKLFF
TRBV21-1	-	CASSPPEADMNNSPLHF
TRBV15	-	CATSSSQGDETQYF
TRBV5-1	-	CASSLGLPPGLKTYNEQFF
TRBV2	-	CASLREGMGYGYTF
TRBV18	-	CASSLGTSGRDTQYF
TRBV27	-	CASSLSGTSGGYEQYF
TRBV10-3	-	CAIRPKTSGGDNEQFF
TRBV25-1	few	CASSGAAVSPLHF
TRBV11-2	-	CASSLELAGAYEQYF
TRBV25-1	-	CASSEGTGEAFF
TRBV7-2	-	CASSLATTSGPYEQYF
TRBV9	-	CASSVDREETQYF
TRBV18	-	CASSGDRGRTPSYEQYF
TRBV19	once	CASAFRGTSGAVSERDTQYF
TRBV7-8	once	CASSLDLAEGEQYF
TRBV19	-	CASSSHRAILEKLFF
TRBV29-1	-	CSVEETASYEQYF
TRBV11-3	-	CASSPQGASDEQYF